The present TCR beta chain was sequenced within a study of Ad26.COV2.S vaccination and SARS-CoV-2 variants. At the level of the study: Donor was in the COV1001 Ad26.COV2.S trial arm.

Sequencing used immunoSEQ multiplex PCR; TCRdb keeps in-frame clones, though not all of them. The table records around 270,000 clones, roughly nine tenths of them present only once. Treatment in this sample: 19 received Ad26.COV2.S at low or high dose, single or two shots; roughly five received placebo; per-sample allocation not given. Day 63 after the first injection of vaccine or placebo was the sampling time. Trimming pared 2 bases from V and 5 bases from J, leaving 14 bases between. This CDR3 is 15 amino acids long. Germline assignment: CDR1 SGHVS and CDR2 FNYEAQ. The sequence was obtained from a person aged 18-65 years who received the Ad26.COV2.S COVID-19 vaccine or a placebo. The rearrangement links TRBV7-6 to TRBJ2-3, with D possibly being TRBD1 (5 bases). This specimen was peripheral blood, taken in a trial of Ad26.COV2.S vaccine versus placebo. The CDR3 spells CASSLHTGPGDTQYF. The CDR3 DNA is TGTGCCAGCAGCTTACATACAGGTCCGGGAGATACGCAGTATTTT.